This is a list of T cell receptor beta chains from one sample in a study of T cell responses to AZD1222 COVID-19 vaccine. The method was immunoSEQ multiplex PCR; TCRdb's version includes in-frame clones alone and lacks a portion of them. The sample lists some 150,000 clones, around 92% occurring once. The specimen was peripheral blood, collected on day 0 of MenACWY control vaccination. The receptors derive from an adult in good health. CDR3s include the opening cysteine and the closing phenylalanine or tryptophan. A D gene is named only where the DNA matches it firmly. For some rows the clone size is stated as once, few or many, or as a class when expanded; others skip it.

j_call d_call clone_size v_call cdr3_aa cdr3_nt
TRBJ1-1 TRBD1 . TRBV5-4 CASSLPPGGTEAFF TGTGCCAGCAGCTTGCCACCAGGGGGCACTGAAGCTTTCTTT
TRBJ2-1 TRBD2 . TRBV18 CASSLRTGTRLNNEQFF TGTGCCAGCTCACTTAGAACCGGGACTAGGTTAAACAATGAGCAGTTCTTC
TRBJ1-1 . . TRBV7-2 CASSLAGRGYTEAFF TGTGCCAGCAGCTTAGCGGGCAGGGGATACACTGAAGCTTTCTTT
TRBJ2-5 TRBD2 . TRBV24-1 CATSVRGRGSSSETQYF TGTGCCACCAGCGTTCGTGGGAGGGGTTCGTCTTCGGAGACCCAGTACTTC
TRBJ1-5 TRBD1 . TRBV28 CASIGGQGARQPQHF TGTGCCAGCATTGGGGGACAGGGGGCTCGTCAGCCCCAGCATTTT
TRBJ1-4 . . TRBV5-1 CASSLGGGPTNEKLFF TGCGCCAGCAGCTTAGGCGGGGGGCCAACTAATGAAAAACTGTTTTTT
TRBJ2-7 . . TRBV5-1 CASSPGLITSYEQYF TGCGCCAGCAGCCCTGGACTGATCACCTCCTACGAGCAGTACTTC
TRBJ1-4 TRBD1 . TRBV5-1 CASSLGTGGYEKLFF TGCGCCAGCAGCTTGGGGACAGGGGGCTATGAAAAACTGTTTTTT
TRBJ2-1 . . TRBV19 CASSTLTNFGGEQFF TGTGCCAGTAGTACCCTCACTAACTTTGGGGGTGAGCAGTTCTTC
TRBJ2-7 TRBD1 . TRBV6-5 CATGTGDREQYF TGTGCCACCGGGACAGGGGATCGCGAGCAGTACTTC
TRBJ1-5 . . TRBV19 CASSIDGTAGVQPQHF TGTGCCAGTAGTATAGATGGTACGGCAGGGGTCCAGCCCCAGCATTTT
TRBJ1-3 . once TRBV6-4 CASREHENRDTIYF TGTGCCAGCAGGGAACACGAAAATCGGGACACCATATATTTT
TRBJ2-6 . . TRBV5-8 CASSLGTATFSGANVLTF TGTGCCAGCAGCTTGGGGACGGCTACTTTCTCTGGGGCCAACGTCCTGACTTTC
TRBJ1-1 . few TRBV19 CASSMGERNTEAFF TGTGCCAGTAGTATGGGGGAGCGGAACACTGAAGCTTTCTTT
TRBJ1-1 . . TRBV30 CAWSVGKNTEAFF TGTGCCTGGAGCGTAGGGAAGAACACTGAAGCTTTCTTT
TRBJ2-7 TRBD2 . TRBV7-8 CASSLASGGTYEQYF TGTGCCAGCAGCTTAGCGTCGGGGGGTACCTACGAGCAGTACTTC
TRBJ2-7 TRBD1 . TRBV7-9 CASSPRTGTSYEQYF TGTGCCAGCAGCCCCCGGACAGGGACCTCCTACGAGCAGTACTTC
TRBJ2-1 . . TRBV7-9 CASSLRGWRVSSYNEQFF TGTGCCAGCAGCTTAAGGGGTTGGCGGGTGAGCTCCTACAATGAGCAGTTCTTC
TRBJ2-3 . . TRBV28 CASSLGILDGPDTQYF TGTGCCAGCAGTTTAGGAATATTGGACGGCCCAGATACGCAGTATTTT
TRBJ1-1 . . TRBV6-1 CASSDSGVIAEAFF TGTGCCAGCAGTGATTCAGGGGTGATCGCTGAAGCTTTCTTT
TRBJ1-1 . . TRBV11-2 CASSSPGAGTEAFF TGTGCCAGCAGCTCCCCGGGGGCGGGAACTGAAGCTTTCTTT
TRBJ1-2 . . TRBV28 CASALPGGVGYTF TGTGCCAGCGCACTCCCGGGGGGGGTCGGCTACACCTTC
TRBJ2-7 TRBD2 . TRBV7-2 CASSLGVAGAEQYF TGTGCCAGCAGCTTAGGGGTAGCGGGAGCCGAGCAGTACTTC
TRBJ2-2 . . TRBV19 CASIARTGELFF TGTGCCAGTATAGCGCGCACCGGGGAGCTGTTTTTT
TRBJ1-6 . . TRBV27 CASSLWAGADGRSYNSPLHF TGTGCCAGCAGTTTATGGGCCGGGGCCGATGGCCGCTCCTATAATTCACCCCTCCACTTT
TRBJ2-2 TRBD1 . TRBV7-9 CASSTIGDRVSNTGELFF TGTGCCAGCAGCACGATAGGGGACAGGGTCTCGAACACCGGGGAGCTGTTTTTT
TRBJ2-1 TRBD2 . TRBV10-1 CASSEFLAGENNEQFF TGCGCCAGCAGTGAGTTTCTAGCGGGAGAGAACAATGAGCAGTTCTTC